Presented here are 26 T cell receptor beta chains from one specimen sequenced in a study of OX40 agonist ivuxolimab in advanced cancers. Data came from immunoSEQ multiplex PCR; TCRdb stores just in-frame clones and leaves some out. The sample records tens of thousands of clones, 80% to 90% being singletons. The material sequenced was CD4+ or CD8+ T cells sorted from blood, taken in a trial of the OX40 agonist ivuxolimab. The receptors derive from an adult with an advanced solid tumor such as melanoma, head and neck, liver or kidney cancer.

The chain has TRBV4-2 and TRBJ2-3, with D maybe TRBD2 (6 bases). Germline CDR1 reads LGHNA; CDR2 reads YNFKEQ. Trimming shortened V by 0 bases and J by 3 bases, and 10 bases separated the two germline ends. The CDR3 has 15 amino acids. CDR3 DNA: TGTGCCAGCAGCCAAGAACCCGGAGGGACAGATACGCAGTATTTT. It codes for CASSQEPGGTDTQYF.

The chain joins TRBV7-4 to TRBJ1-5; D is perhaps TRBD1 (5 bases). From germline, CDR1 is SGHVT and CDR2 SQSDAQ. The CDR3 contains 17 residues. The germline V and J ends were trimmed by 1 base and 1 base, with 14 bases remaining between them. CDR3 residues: CASSLEYVRESNQPQHF. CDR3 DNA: TGTGCCAGCAGCTTAGAATACGTCAGGGAAAGCAATCAGCCCCAGCATTTT.

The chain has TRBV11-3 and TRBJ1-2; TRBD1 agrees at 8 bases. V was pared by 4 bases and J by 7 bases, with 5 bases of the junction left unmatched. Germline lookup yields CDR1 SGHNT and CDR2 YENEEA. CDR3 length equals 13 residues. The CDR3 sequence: CASSSTGGRGYTF. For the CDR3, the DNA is TGTGCCAGCAGCTCTACAGGGGGACGTGGCTACACCTTC.

CDR3 region: CASSLAWGSTYEQYF. In DNA, the CDR3 is TGTGCCAGCAGCTTAGCGTGGGGCTCCACCTACGAGCAGTACTTC. This sequence joins TRBV7-7 and TRBJ2-7; D perhaps matches TRBD1 (5 bases). V lost 0 bases to trimming and J lost 2 bases, with 11 bases between them. The CDR3 totals 15 residues. Germline values: CDR1 SSHAT, CDR2 FNYEAQ (reference sequence).

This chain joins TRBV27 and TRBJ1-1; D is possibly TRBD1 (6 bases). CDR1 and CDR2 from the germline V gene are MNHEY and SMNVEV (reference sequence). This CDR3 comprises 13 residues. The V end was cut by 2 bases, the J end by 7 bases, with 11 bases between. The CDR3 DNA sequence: TGTGCCAGCAGTTTAGGGGGACACGATGAAGCTTTCTTT. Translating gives CASSLGGHDEAFF.

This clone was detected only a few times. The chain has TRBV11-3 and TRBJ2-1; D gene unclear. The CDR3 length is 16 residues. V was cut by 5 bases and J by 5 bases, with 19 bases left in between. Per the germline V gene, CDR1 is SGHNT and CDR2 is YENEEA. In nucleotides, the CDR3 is TGTGCCAGCAGCCAGGATGACGTTGGGTTCGACAATGAGCAGTTCTTC. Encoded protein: CASSQDDVGFDNEQFF.

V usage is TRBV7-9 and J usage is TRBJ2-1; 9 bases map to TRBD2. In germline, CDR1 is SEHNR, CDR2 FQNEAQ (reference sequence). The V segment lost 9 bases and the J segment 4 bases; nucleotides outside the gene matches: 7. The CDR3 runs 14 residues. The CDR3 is CASRSTSGYNEQFF. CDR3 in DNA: TGTGCCAGTCGCTCGACTAGCGGATACAATGAGCAGTTCTTC.

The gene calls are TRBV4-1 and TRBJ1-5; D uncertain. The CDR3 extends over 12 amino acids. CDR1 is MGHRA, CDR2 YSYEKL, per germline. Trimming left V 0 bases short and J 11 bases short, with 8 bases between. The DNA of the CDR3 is TGCGCCAGCAGCCAAGAAGGGCGGTCCCAGCATTTT. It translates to CASSQEGRSQHF.

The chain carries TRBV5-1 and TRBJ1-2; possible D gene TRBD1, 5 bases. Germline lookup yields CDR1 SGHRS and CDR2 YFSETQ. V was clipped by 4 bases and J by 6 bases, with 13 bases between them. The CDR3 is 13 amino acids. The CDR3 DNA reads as TGCGCCAGCAGCGGGGACGGCAGGGATGGCTACACCTTC. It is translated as CASSGDGRDGYTF.

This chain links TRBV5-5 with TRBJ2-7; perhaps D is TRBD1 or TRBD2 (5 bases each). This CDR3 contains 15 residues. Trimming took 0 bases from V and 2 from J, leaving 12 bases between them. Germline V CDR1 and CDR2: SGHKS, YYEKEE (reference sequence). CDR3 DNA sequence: TGTGCCAGCAGCTTGGCAGGGACCCGCACCTACGAGCAGTACGTC. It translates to CASSLAGTRTYEQYV.

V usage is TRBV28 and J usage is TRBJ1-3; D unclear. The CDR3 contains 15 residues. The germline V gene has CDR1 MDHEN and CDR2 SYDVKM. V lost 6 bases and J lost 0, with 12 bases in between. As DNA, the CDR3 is TGTGCCAGCAGCTTGATAGGGAGCTCTGGAAACACCATATATTTT. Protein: CASSLIGSSGNTIYF. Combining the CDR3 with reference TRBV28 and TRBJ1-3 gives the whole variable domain DVKVTQSSRYLVKRTGEKVFLECVQDMDHENMFWYRQDPGLGLRLIYFSYDVKMKEKGDIPEGYSVSREKKERFSLILESASTNQTSMYLCASSLIGSSGNTIYFGEGSWLTVV.

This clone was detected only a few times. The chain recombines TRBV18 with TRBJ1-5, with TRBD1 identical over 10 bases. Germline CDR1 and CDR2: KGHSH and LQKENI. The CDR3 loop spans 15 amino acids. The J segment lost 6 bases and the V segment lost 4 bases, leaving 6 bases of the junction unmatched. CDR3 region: CASSQQGQGFQPQHF. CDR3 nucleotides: TGTGCCAGCTCACAGCAGGGACAGGGGTTTCAGCCCCAGCATTTT.

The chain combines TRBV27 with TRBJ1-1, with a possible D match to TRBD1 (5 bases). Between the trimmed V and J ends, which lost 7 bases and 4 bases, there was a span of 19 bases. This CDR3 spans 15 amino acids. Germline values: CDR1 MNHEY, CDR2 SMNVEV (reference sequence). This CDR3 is CASTLIGGVFTEAFF. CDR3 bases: TGTGCCAGCACCCTTATTGGGGGGGTCTTCACTGAAGCTTTCTTT.

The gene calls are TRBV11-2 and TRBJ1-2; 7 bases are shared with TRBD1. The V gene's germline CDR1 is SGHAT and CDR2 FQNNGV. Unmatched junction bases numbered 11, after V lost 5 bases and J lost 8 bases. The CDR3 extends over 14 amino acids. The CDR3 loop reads CASSPQGGVGGYTF. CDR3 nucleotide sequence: TGTGCCAGCAGCCCGCAGGGGGGGGTGGGGGGCTACACCTTC. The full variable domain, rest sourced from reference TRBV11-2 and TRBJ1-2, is EAGVAQSPRYKIIEKRQSVAFWCNPISGHATLYWYQQILGQGPKLLIQFQNNGVVDDSQLPKDRFSAERLKGVDSTLKIQPAKLEDSAVYLCASSPQGGVGGYTFGSGTRLTVV.

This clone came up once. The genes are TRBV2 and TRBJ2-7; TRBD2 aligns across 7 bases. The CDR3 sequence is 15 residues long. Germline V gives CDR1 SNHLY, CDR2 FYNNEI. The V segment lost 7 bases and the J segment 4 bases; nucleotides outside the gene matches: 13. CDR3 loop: CASIRGQRDVYEQYV. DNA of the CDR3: TGTGCCAGCATCCGGGGCCAGCGGGACGTGTACGAGCAGTACGTC.

CDR3: CASKDVAGNTIYF. DNA of the CDR3: TGTGCCAGCAAGGACGTCGCGGGAAACACCATATATTTT. The chain uses TRBV27 and TRBJ1-3; D remains unclear. This CDR3 is built from 13 residues. The V end lost 7 bases, the J end lost 4 bases, and 11 bases lay between the germline ends. CDR1 is MNHEY and CDR2 is SMNVEV in the germline V gene (reference sequence).

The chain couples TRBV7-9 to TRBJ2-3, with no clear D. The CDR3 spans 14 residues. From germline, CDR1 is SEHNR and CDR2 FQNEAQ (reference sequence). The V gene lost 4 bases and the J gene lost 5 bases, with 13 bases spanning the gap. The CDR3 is CASSSRALGDTQYF. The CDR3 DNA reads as TGTGCCAGCAGCTCCCGAGCCCTCGGAGATACGCAGTATTTT.

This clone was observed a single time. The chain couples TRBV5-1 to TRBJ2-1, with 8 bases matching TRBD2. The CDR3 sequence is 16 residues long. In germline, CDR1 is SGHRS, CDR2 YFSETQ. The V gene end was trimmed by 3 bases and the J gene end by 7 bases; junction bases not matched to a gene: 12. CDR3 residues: CASSSQVAGSRNEQFF. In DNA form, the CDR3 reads TGCGCCAGCAGCTCACAGGTAGCGGGAAGCCGGAATGAGCAGTTCTTC.

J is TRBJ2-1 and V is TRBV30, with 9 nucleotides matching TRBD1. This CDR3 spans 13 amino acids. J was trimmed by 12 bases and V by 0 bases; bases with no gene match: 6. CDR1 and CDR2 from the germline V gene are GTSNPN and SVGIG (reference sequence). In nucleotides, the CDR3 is TGTGCCTGGAGTGTACAGGGGGCAGTAGGGCAGTTCTTC. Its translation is CAWSVQGAVGQFF. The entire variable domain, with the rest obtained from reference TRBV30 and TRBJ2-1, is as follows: SQTIHQWPATLVQPVGSPLSLECTVEGTSNPNLYWYRQAAGRGLQLLFYSVGIGQISSEVPQNLSASRPQDRQFILSSKKLLLSDSGFYLCAWSVQGAVGQFFGPGTRLTVL.

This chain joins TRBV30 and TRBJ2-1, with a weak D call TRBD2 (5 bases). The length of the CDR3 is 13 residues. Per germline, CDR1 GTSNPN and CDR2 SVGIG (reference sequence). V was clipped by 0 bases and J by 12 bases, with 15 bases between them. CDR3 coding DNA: TGTGCCTGGAGTGTAGGGCTAGCCCCAGGGCAGTTCTTC. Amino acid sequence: CAWSVGLAPGQFF.

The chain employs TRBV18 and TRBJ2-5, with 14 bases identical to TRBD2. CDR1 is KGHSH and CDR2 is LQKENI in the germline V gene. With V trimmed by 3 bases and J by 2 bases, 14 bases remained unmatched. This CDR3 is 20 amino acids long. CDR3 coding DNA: TGTGCCAGCTCACCGATTATGGGACTAGCGGGAGAGGGAGAACAAGAGACCCAGTACTTC. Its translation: CASSPIMGLAGEGEQETQYF.

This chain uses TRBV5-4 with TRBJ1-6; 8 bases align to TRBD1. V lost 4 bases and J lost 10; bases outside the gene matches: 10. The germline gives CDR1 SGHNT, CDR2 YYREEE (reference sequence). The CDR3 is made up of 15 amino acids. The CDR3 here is CASSGGQGWRSPLHF. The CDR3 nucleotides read TGTGCCAGCAGCGGCGGACAGGGCTGGAGGTCACCCCTCCACTTT. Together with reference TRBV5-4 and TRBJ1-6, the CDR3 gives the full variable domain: ETGVTQSPTHLIKTRGQQVTLRCSSQSGHNTVSWYQQALGQGPQFIFQYYREEENGRGNFPPRFSGLQFPNYSSELNVNALELDDSALYLCASSGGQGWRSPLHFGNGTRLTVT.

The CDR3 nucleotides read TGTGCCAGCAGCTTCGGGGGCGCAGATAATGAAAAACTGTTTTTT. Translation gives CASSFGGADNEKLFF. The chain recombines TRBV7-8 with TRBJ1-4; TRBD1 might be the D (6 bases). The CDR3 is 15 amino acids. Trimming pared 3 bases from V and 4 bases from J, leaving 12 bases between. Germline CDR1 and CDR2: SGHVS and FQNEAQ.

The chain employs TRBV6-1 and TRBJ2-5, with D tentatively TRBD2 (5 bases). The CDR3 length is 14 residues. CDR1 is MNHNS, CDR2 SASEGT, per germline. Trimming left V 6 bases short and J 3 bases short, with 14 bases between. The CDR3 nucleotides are TGTGCCAGCAGGGTAGGACTCACGGAAGAGACCCAGTACTTC. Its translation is CASRVGLTEETQYF.

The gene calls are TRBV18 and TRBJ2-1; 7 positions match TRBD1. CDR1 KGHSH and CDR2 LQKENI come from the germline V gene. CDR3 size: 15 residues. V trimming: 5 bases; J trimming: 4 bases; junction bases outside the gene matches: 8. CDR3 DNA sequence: TGTGCCAGCTCAGTTCCAGGGGGAGCGTACAATGAGCAGTTCTTC. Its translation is CASSVPGGAYNEQFF.

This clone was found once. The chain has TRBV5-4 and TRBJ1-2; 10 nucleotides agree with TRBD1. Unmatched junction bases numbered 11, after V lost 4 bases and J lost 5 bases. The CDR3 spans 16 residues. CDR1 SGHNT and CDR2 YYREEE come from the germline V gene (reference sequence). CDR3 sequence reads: CASSITGTGVEYGYTF. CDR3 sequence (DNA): TGTGCCAGCAGCATCACCGGGACAGGGGTGGAGTATGGCTACACCTTC.